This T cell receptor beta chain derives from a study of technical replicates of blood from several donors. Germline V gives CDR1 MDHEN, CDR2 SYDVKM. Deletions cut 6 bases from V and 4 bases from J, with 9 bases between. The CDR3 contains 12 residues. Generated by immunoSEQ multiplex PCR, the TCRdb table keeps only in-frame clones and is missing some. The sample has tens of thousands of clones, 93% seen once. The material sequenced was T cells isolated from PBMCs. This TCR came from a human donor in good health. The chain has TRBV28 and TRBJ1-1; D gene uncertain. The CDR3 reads CASSLDFTEAFF. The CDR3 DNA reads TGTGCCAGCAGCCTAGACTTCACTGAAGCTTTCTTT. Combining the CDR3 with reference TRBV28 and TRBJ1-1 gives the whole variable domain DVKVTQSSRYLVKRTGEKVFLECVQDMDHENMFWYRQDPGLGLRLIYFSYDVKMKEKGDIPEGYSVSREKKERFSLILESASTNQTSMYLCASSLDFTEAFFGQGTRLTVV.